This T cell receptor (beta chain) was found in a study of human T cells and chemical hapten exposure. Study details: Predominantly women, the patients had alopecia areata, totalis or universalis.

The time point here: patch test 1, 2 weeks after DPC sensitization. Treatment in this sample: therapeutic diphenylcyclopropenone sensitization with weekly scalp DPC. TCRdb used MiXCR to reprocess the RACE reads, holding one entry per CDR3 protein. Found here are some 91,000 distinct CDR3 sequences, around 12% of them singletons; the top ten hold 2.1%. The CDR3 contains 15 residues. From germline, CDR1 is LGHDT and CDR2 YNNKEL (reference sequence). V dropped 1 base and J dropped 7 bases, with 14 bases sitting between them. This clonotype has more than one count but fewer than ten. This clonotype originated in a woman aged 40 to 49 with alopecia areata. Some clones in this sample may be carry-over from other donors' samples. This rearrangement joins TRBV3-1 to TRBJ2-1; D unresolved. Sequences were derived from whole blood, sampled in connection with sensitization to the hapten diphenylcyclopropenone (DPC). CDR3 amino acids: CASSQAERRGNEQFF. CDR3 nucleotides: TGTGCCAGCAGCCAAGCTGAGCGCCGAGGTAATGAGCAGTTCTTC.